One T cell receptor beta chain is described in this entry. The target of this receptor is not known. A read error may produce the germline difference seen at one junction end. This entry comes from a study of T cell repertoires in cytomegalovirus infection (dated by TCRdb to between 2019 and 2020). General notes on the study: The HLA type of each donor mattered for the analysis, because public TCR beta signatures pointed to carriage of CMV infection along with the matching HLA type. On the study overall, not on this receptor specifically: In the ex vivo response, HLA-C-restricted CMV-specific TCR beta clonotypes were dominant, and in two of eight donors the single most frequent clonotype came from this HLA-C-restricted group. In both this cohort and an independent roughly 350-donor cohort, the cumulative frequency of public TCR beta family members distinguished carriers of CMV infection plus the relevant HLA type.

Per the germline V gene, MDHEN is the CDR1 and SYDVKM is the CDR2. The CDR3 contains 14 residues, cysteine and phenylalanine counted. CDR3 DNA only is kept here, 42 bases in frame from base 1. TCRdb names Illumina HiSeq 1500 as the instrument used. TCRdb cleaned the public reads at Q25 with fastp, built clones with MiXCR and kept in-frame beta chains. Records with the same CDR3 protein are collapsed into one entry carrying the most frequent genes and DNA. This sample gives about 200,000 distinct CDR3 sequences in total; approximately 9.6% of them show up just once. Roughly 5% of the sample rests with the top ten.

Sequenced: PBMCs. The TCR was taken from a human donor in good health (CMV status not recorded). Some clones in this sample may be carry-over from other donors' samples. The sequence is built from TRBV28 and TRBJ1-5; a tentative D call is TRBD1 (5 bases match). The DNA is TGTGCCAGCAGTTATTATGGGGCCAATCAGCCCCAGCATTTC. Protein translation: CASSYYGANQPQHF.